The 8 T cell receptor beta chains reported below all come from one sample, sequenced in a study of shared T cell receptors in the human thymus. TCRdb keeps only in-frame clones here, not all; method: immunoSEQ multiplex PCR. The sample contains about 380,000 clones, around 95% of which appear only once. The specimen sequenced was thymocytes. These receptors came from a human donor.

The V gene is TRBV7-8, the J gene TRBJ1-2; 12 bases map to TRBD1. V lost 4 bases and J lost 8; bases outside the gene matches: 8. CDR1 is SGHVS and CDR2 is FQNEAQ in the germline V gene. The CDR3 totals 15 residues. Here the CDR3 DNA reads TGTGCCAGCAGCTCCACCGGGACAGGGGGCGCCGGCTACACCTTC. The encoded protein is CASSSTGTGGAGYTF.

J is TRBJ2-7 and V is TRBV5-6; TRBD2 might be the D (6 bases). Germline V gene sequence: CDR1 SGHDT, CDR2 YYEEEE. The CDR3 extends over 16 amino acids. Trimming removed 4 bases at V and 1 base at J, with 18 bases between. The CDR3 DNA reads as TGTGCCAGCAGCCGACGAGGCCAGCGGGCTTCCTACGAGCAGTACTTC. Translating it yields CASSRRGQRASYEQYF.

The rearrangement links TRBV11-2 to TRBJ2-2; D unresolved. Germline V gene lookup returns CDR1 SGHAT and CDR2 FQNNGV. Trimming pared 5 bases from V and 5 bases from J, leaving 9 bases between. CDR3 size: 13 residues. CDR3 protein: CASSLFGTGELFF. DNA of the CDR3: TGTGCCAGCAGCCTGTTTGGGACCGGGGAGCTGTTTTTT.

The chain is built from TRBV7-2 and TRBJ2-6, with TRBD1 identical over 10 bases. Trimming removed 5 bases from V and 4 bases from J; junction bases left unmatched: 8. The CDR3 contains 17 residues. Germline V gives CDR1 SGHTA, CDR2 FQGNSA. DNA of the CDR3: TGTGCCAGCAGCGGTTGGGACAGGGGATCCGGGGCCAACGTCCTGACTTTC. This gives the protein CASSGWDRGSGANVLTF.

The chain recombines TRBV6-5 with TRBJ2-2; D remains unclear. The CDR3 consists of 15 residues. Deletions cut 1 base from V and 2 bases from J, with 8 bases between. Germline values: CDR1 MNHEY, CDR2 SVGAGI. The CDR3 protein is CASSYFGENTGELFF. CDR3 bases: TGTGCCAGCAGTTACTTTGGCGAAAACACCGGGGAGCTGTTTTTT.

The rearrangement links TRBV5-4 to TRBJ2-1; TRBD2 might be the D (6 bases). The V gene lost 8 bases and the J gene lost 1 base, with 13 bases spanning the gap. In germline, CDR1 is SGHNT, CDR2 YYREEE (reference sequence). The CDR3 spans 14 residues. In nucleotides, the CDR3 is TGTGCCAGTGAGAGCGGGCCTTCCTACAATGAGCAGTTCTTC. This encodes CASESGPSYNEQFF.

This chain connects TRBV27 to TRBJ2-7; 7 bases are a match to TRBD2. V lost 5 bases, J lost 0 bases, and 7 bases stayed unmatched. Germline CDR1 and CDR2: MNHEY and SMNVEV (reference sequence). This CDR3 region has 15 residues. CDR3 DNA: TGTGCCAGCAGTCCCCGGAGGACTAGCTCCTACGAGCAGTACTTC. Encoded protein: CASSPRRTSSYEQYF.

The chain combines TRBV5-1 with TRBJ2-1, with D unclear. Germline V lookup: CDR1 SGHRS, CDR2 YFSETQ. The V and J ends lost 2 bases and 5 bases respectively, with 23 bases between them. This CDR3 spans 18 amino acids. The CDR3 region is CASSFGHGGWPENNEQFF. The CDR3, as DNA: TGCGCCAGCAGCTTTGGGCATGGTGGTTGGCCGGAAAACAATGAGCAGTTCTTC.